The count of the clone carrying this TCR beta chain is one. Trimming shortened V by 2 bases and J by 6 bases, and 17 bases separated the two germline ends. The CDR3 has 17 amino acids. CDR1 is SEHNR and CDR2 is FQNEAQ in the germline V gene (reference sequence). In the source study's methods: Quantification of nucleated cells was approximated via reference gene primer amplification. Data came from immunoSEQ multiplex PCR; TCRdb stores just in-frame clones and leaves some out. V and J calls and clone size follow that table, whereas D and trimming were derived from the DNA. The data hold 150,000 or so clones, with about 90% observed a single time. This entry belongs to a study of blood T cell repertoires in COVID-19. Study-wide background: Sites across the United States, Italy and Spain contributed samples from acute and convalescent COVID-19. The cDNA or gDNA used as material had been derived from T cells, B-cell-depleted T cells, or PBMCs.

The chain is built from TRBV7-9 and TRBJ1-6, with a weak D call TRBD1 (5 bases). Specimen: peripheral blood. This receptor was obtained from a woman in her seventies with acute or convalescent COVID-19. CDR3 DNA: TGTGCCAGCAGCTTAAGTTCTCCGGGGGTCGCTAATTCACCCCTCCACTTT. As protein: CASSLSSPGVANSPLHF.